This T cell receptor (beta chain) was recovered during a study of breast tumors, draining lymph nodes, adjacent tissues. TCRdb passed the multiplex PCR reads through MiXCR, listing each CDR3 protein once. The sample shows 150,000 to 250,000 distinct CDR3 sequences, roughly 31% of them seen only once. The lymph nodes were axillary draining lymph nodes from breast cancer patients. The V and J ends lost 8 bases and 2 bases respectively, with 15 bases between them. The CDR3 runs to 14 residues. Germline V CDR1 and CDR2: GTSNPN, SVGIG (reference sequence). This clonotype came up many times. The chain has TRBV30 and TRBJ2-2; tentatively, D is TRBD2 (7 bases). The specimen was axillary lymph node tissue. The receptor was derived from a female donor with breast cancer. Some clones in this sample may be carry-over from other donors' samples. The CDR3, as DNA: TGTGCCGGGGGGGCAAGGAGTAACACCGGGGAGCTGTTTTTT. Amino acids: CAGGARSNTGELFF.